Sequencing of this T cell receptor (beta chain) was carried out in a study of Ad26.COV2.S vaccination and SARS-CoV-2 variants (dated by TCRdb to about 2021). Regarding the study in general: Donors in the vaccine arm were drawn from COV1001, a phase I-IIa trial of Ad26.COV2.S in healthy adults that was multicentre, randomized, double-blind and placebo-controlled. Ad26.COV2.S was given intramuscularly at 5x10^10 or 1x10^11 viral particles, as a single shot or as two shots 56 days apart. Sequencing of the TCRbeta repertoire served to evaluate the specificity and breadth of SARS-CoV-2-reactive T cell receptors following Ad26.COV2.S vaccination. A total of approximately 30 samples were included in the TCR-sequenced set, comprising around 20 Ad26.COV2.S vaccine recipients, 5 placebo recipients and 8 SARS-CoV-2 convalescent individuals. Trial participants were randomized into five groups of five: low-dose or high-dose Ad26.COV2.S given once or twice, or placebo on both occasions. Investigators did not know the trial group allocation while performing experiments and assessing outcomes.

TCRbeta CDR3 regions were sequenced with the immunoSEQ Assay. After extraction, genomic DNA underwent amplification by bias-controlled multiplex PCR, followed by high-throughput sequencing. As for how the authors treated the data: To quantify the absolute abundance of every unique TCRbeta CDR3 region, sequences were collapsed and filtered. Usable DNA was measured by amplifying reference genes present in all nucleated cells, and TCRbeta template counts were normalized to that usable DNA to estimate T cell fraction. Repertoire TCRs were annotated as SARS-CoV-2-specific by exact matching of V gene, CDR3 amino acid sequence and J gene to a known reactive TCR set. The reference SARS-CoV-2 TCR set was derived from MIRA and filtered for enrichment in COVID-19-positive ImmuneCODE repertoires, a step that removed public or cross-reactive TCRs. Drawing on the MIRA antigens, annotated TCRs were analysed further at the level of specific ORF or position within ORF. Breadth was defined as annotated unique rearrangements over total unique productive rearrangements; depth was the summed frequency of those rearrangements. Two-sided Wilcoxon rank-sum tests were used to compare TCR breadth between groups. The source is immuneACCESS, and TCRdb retained only in-frame sequences with V and J called. Part of the clones is not carried over; for the studies checked, unresolved V genes explain less than half of this, and the remainder is unexplained. That table is the source of V, J and clone size, and D and trimming were worked out from the DNA. This sample holds approximately 350,000 clones; about four fifths were observed only once. The ten largest make up 7% to 9.5% of the sample.

To note about this clone: Its binding antigen is unknown. One base away there is no much larger clone; base qualities are not given.

Reading from cysteine to phenylalanine, the CDR3 counts 18 amino acids. This entry keeps only the CDR3 DNA: 54 bases, framed from base 1. At the junction V is shortened by 3 bases and J by 1 base, with 18 bases in between. CDR1 is given as SGHTA and CDR2 as FQGTGA, both from the germline V gene. The label giving this sample's treatment or condition can be read as: over 15 received Ad26.COV2.S at low or high dose, single or two shots; 5 received placebo; per-sample allocation not given. For vaccine and placebo recipients, the sequenced repertoires came from samples collected on day 63 after the first injection. Between 29 July and 7 August 2020, Cohort 1b enrolled some 25 adults aged 18-55 years at one site in Boston, USA. Ad26.COV2.S was a replication-incompetent adenovirus type 26 vector expressing a prefusion-stabilized SARS-CoV-2 spike protein from the original Wuhan strain. The investigation overall reported the following: After vaccination, spike-specific CD8+ and CD4+ T cell responses were reported to show substantial breadth. Comparing responses between vaccine doses or regimens was not something the study was powered to do. Comparable non-spike TCR breadth was observed between vaccine and placebo recipients, consistent with only spike being contained in the vaccine. It was noted by the authors that total T cell responses may have been underestimated by the TCR breadth and depth analyses. Spike-specific TCR breadth was higher in Ad26.COV2.S recipients than in placebo recipients (P = 0.0014).

The receptor was isolated from a person aged 18-60 years who received the Ad26.COV2.S COVID-19 vaccine or a placebo. Material: peripheral blood, obtained in a trial of Ad26.COV2.S vaccine versus placebo. This receptor chain uses TRBV7-3 and TRBJ2-2, with TRBD2 as a weak D call on 6 bases. CDR3 sequence: CASSFKISATRNTGELFF. DNA sequence: TGTGCCAGCAGCTTTAAAATATCGGCGACTAGGAACACCGGGGAGCTGTTTTTT.